In this sample, the clone carrying this TCR beta chain is medium-sized (0.01 to 0.1%). Its antigen is undetermined. TCRdb redid the calling of the PCR reads with MiXCR, one entry per CDR3 protein. The repertoire holds 7,500 to 9,500 distinct CDR3 sequences, over 13% seen once, with approximately 1.6% in the top ten. With RNA at 10%, 30% or 50%, naive CD8 libraries came from approximately 22,000 to 940,000 sorted cells. The CDR3 runs to 15 residues. The V gene's germline CDR1 is SGHDT and CDR2 YYEEEE. This entry is derived from a study of molecular identifiers for immune sequencing clone quantification. Study-level points and caveats: Clones of above 20 RNA copies carried over 99% of effector molecules; in naive cells they carried under 1%.

The chain links TRBV5-6 to TRBJ2-6; no clear D. Specimen: naive CD8+ T cells from blood, with Jurkat cell RNA spiked in. Subset specified: FACS-sorted CD8+CD4-CCR7+CD45RA+ naive T cells. This clonotype was obtained from a human donor in good health. Some libraries in this study had Jurkat cell RNA spiked in. CDR3 sequence (DNA): TGTGCTGTGAGGCAGGAGCCCTCTGGGGCCAACGTCCTGACTTTC. This encodes CAVRQEPSGANVLTF.